This TCR beta chain originates from a study of metastatic and nonmetastatic thyroid tumors (dated by TCRdb to 2018 to 2021). Some background on the complete study: The researchers compared repertoires between peripheral blood samples and tumor or nodule tissue samples from patients with malignant or benign thyroid disease. Broader findings and caveats from the paper: In both blood and tumor samples, TCR beta diversity was reported to be significantly higher in malignant tumors than in benign nodules.

The method was PCR. The sample was run on an Illumina HiSeq 4000. The TCR beta-chain CDR3 region of each patient was profiled by high-throughput sequencing. The paper's processing steps were these. The researchers built a classifier to tell apart papillary thyroid cancer patients with distant metastasis, based on CDR3 differences among clinicopathological groups. The Shannon index was used to measure repertoire diversity, and the Morisita-Horn index was used to measure how similar tumor and blood repertoires were. Using fastp trimming at Q25 and MiXCR clonotype assembly, TCRdb reanalyzed the public sequencing data and kept in-frame beta chains. The V and J calls, along with clone size, are taken from TCRdb and not from the paper's own processing. For this sample the table gives around 20,000 clones, of which roughly 15% were detected only once. The ten largest clonotypes hold under 20% of the sample.

This clone was counted many times. This clone's antigen is unknown. No qualities accompany the bases; no much larger clone lies one base away. Before undergoing thyroid surgery, none of the patients had been given any kind of treatment. The study retrospectively analysed patient clinical samples collected from the early 2010s to the late 2010s using T-cell receptor beta sequencing. The sequencing sample was made of blood. The receptor was derived from a male donor with papillary thyroid cancer or a benign thyroid nodule (not recorded which). Some clones in this sample may be carry-over from other donors' samples.

The bases read TGTGCCAGCAGGTCCGGGACAGGGTTGAAGTATGGCTACACCTTC. This gives the protein CASRSGTGLKYGYTF. The chain is made from TRBV28 and TRBJ1-2; 9 central bases correspond to TRBD1. Its CDR3 holds 15 amino acids, cysteine through phenylalanine. The sequence is cut down to CDR3 DNA, 45 bases in frame from base 1. Trimmed from V: 6 bases; trimmed from J: 5 bases; junction bases lacking a gene match: 10. CDR1 and CDR2, per the germline V gene, are MDHEN and SYDVKM.